The 20 T cell receptor beta chains below all came from one sample that was sequenced in a study of response to subunit inactivated influenza vaccine. TCRdb re-called the RT-PCR reads through MiXCR, storing one row per CDR3 protein. There are fewer than 700,000 distinct CDR3 sequences in the sample; about an eighth occur only once, and around 14% lies in the top ten. This specimen consisted of PBMCs from blood, obtained more than 35 days after vaccination. The receptors derive from a man in his forties or fifties who received an inactivated influenza vaccine.

This chain joins TRBV2 and TRBJ2-2, with no clear D. The germline CDR1 and CDR2 sequences are SNHLY and FYNNEI. The CDR3 runs 13 residues. V lost 4 bases to trimming and J lost 5 bases, with 8 bases between them. The CDR3, as DNA: TGTGCCAGCAGTGTTGTGGGGACCGGGGAGCTGTTTTTT. This encodes CASSVVGTGELFF.

The chain is built from TRBV4-3 and TRBJ2-4, with TRBD2 matching 7 bases. This CDR3 comprises 13 residues. The V gene's germline CDR1 is LGHNA and CDR2 YSLEER. V lost 0 bases, J lost 8 bases, and 1 base stayed unmatched. The CDR3: CASSQDAGDIQYF. CDR3 DNA: TGCGCCAGCAGCCAAGATGCGGGGGACATTCAGTACTTC.

This clonotype was detected a few times. The rearrangement links TRBV20-1 to TRBJ2-7, with D possibly TRBD1 on 6 matching bases. There are 12 residues in the CDR3. The V gene lost 4 bases and the J gene lost 5 bases, with 12 bases spanning the gap. The germline V gene has CDR1 DFQATT and CDR2 SNEGSKA (reference sequence). For the CDR3, the DNA is TGCAGTGCTAACACCGCAGGGGACGAGCAGTACTTC. This codes for CSANTAGDEQYF.

This clonotype was picked up a small number of times. V gene TRBV15 combines with J gene TRBJ2-3; 8 nucleotides align to TRBD1. The CDR3 length is 17 residues. V was clipped by 0 bases and J by 4 bases; unmatched bases: 9. Germline V gives CDR1 LNHNV, CDR2 YYDKDF (reference sequence). CDR3 DNA sequence: TGTGCCACCAGCAGAGATAATGGTTACAGGGGGGCAGATACGCAGTATTTT. It yields the protein CATSRDNGYRGADTQYF.

The J gene is TRBJ2-1, the V gene TRBV11-2; the D is unclear. Germline CDR1 is SGHAT and CDR2 is FQNNGV. Between the trimmed V and J ends, which lost 5 bases and 12 bases, there was a span of 11 bases. The length of the CDR3 is 11 residues. The CDR3 DNA sequence: TGTGCCAGCAGCGTCTTCGAGATGCAGTTCTTC. This translates into CASSVFEMQFF.

This sequence joins TRBV4-1 and TRBJ2-3, with 7 positions matching TRBD2. The V gene's germline CDR1 is MGHRA and CDR2 YSYEKL. The length of the CDR3 is 14 residues. J lost 6 bases, V lost 4 bases, and 7 bases had no gene match. The CDR3 region is CASSLGTGRDTQYF. CDR3 in DNA: TGCGCCAGCAGCCTCGGGACCGGGAGGGATACGCAGTATTTT.

V usage is TRBV20-1 and J usage is TRBJ2-2, with 7 positions matching TRBD2. Germline-derived CDR1 and CDR2 are DFQATT and SNEGSKA (reference sequence). This CDR3 region has 17 residues. V lost 0 bases, J lost 2 bases, and 9 bases stayed unmatched. CDR3 nucleotide sequence: TGCAGTGCTAGAGATATCCTAGCGGCAATTAACACCGGGGAGCTGTTTTTT. As protein: CSARDILAAINTGELFF.

V usage is TRBV5-1 and J usage is TRBJ1-1; 7 bases match TRBD1. CDR3 size: 14 residues. Trimming cost V 2 bases and J 5 bases; bases outside gene matches: 6. The germline CDR1 and CDR2 sequences are SGHRS and YFSETQ. The CDR3 is CASSFVEGATEAFF. The CDR3 nucleotides are TGCGCCAGCAGCTTCGTTGAGGGGGCGACTGAAGCTTTCTTT. The whole variable domain, remainder taken from reference TRBV5-1 and TRBJ1-1, is KAGVTQTPRYLIKTRGQQVTLSCSPISGHRSVSWYQQTPGQGLQFLFEYFSETQRNKGNFPGRFSGRQFSNSRSEMNVSTLELGDSALYLCASSFVEGATEAFFGQGTRLTVV.

This clonotype appeared a few times. The chain combines TRBV14 with TRBJ1-6; no clear D. The germline V gene encodes CDR1 SGHDN and CDR2 FVKESK. The V end lost 6 bases, the J end lost 8 bases, and 14 bases lay between the germline ends. This CDR3 is 14 amino acids long. The CDR3 region has the DNA TGTGCCAGCAGTTGGGGTACGATATATTCACCCCTCCACTTT. Protein product: CASSWGTIYSPLHF. The whole variable domain, filled in from reference TRBV14 and TRBJ1-6, reads EAGVTQFPSHSVIEKGQTVTLRCDPISGHDNLYWYRRVMGKEIKFLLHFVKESKQDESGMPNNRFLAERTGGTYSTLKVQPAELEDSGVYFCASSWGTIYSPLHFGNGTRLTVT.

This clonotype has only a few counts. The chain uses TRBV15 and TRBJ2-1; a weak D match, TRBD1 (5 bases). Germline V CDR1 and CDR2: LNHNV, YYDKDF (reference sequence). The CDR3 covers 14 residues. V dropped 7 bases and J dropped 8 bases, with 18 bases sitting between them. The DNA of the CDR3 is TGTGCCACCACGAAGGGATCACAAGGGGATGAGCAGTTCTTC. Translation: CATTKGSQGDEQFF.

This clonotype appeared many times. The rearrangement joins TRBV5-1 to TRBJ2-7, with TRBD1 as a possible D gene (5 bases). The V gene's germline CDR1 is SGHRS and CDR2 YFSETQ. This CDR3 contains 11 residues. Between the trimmed V and J ends, which lost 4 bases and 6 bases, there was a span of 8 bases. The CDR3: CASSTDSEQYF. Written as DNA, the CDR3 is TGCGCCAGCAGCACCGACAGCGAGCAGTACTTC.

The rearrangement joins TRBV18 to TRBJ2-5, with TRBD2 matching over 9 bases. This CDR3 is 17 amino acids long. The V gene end was trimmed by 6 bases and the J gene end by 1 base; junction bases not matched to a gene: 12. The germline V gene encodes CDR1 KGHSH and CDR2 LQKENI. Here the CDR3 reads CASSTTLAGGVQETQYF. For the CDR3, the DNA is TGTGCCAGCTCCACCACCCTCGCGGGAGGGGTCCAAGAGACCCAGTACTTC.

This clonotype was recorded many times. The genes are TRBV4-1 and TRBJ2-2, with 16 bases matching TRBD2. The CDR3 covers 18 residues. After removal of 4 bases from V and 4 bases from J, the junction contained 6 bases not matched to a gene. The germline CDR1 and CDR2 sequences are MGHRA and YSYEKL. The CDR3 here is CASSRGLAGGPSTGELFF. For the CDR3, the DNA is TGCGCCAGCAGCCGGGGACTAGCGGGGGGGCCAAGCACCGGGGAGCTGTTTTTT.

V gene TRBV20-1 combines with J gene TRBJ1-2, with TRBD1 as a possible D gene (6 bases). The CDR3 covers 13 residues. Deletions cut 0 bases from V and 4 bases from J, with 9 bases between. Germline V gives CDR1 DFQATT, CDR2 SNEGSKA (reference sequence). This CDR3 is CSARDDRTYGYTF. CDR3 nucleotides: TGCAGTGCTAGAGATGACAGGACCTATGGCTACACCTTC.

This clonotype was counted ten times or more. V gene TRBV20-1 combines with J gene TRBJ1-2, with D tentatively TRBD1 (5 bases). Per germline, CDR1 DFQATT and CDR2 SNEGSKA (reference sequence). This CDR3 comprises 12 residues. V was cut by 5 bases and J by 3 bases, with 10 bases left in between. The CDR3 protein is CSAVRGDYGYTF. CDR3 in DNA: TGCAGTGCTGTCCGGGGGGACTATGGCTACACCTTC.

Many counts were recorded for this clonotype. A junction end diverges from the germline sequence, so it may reflect a read error. The chain is built from TRBV7-2 and TRBJ2-5; the D gene is possibly TRBD1 (6 bases). CDR1 SGHTA and CDR2 FQGNSA come from the germline V gene. CDR3 length equals 13 residues. CDR3: CASRLGGSETQYF. CDR3 nucleotides: TGTGCCAGCAGATTAGGGGGTAGCGAGACCCAGTACTTC.

There are a few counts of this clonotype. CDR3 residues: CASSPGLPRRMNSPLHF. Written as DNA, the CDR3 is TGTGCCAGCAGCCCCGGCCTGCCCCGCAGGATGAATTCACCCCTCCACTTT. The chain combines TRBV7-6 with TRBJ1-6; D remains ambiguous. Deletions cut 5 bases from V and 7 bases from J, with 21 bases between. The CDR3 consists of 17 residues. Germline CDR1 SGHVS, CDR2 FNYEAQ. The full variable domain, completed using reference TRBV7-6 and TRBJ1-6, is GAGVSQSPRYKVTKRGQDVALRCDPISGHVSLYWYRQALGQGPEFLTYFNYEAQQDKSGLPNDRFSAERPEGSISTLTIQRTEQRDSAMYRCASSPGLPRRMNSPLHFGNGTRLTVT.

The chain couples TRBV5-1 to TRBJ2-5; a possible D gene is TRBD2 (7 bases). Germline assignment: CDR1 SGHRS and CDR2 YFSETQ. The CDR3 extends over 14 amino acids. V lost 2 bases, J lost 5 bases, and 13 bases lay in between. The CDR3 sequence: CASSFEGGSETQYF. CDR3 nucleotides: TGCGCCAGCAGCTTCGAGGGGGGGTCGGAGACCCAGTACTTC.

V usage is TRBV12-3 or TRBV12-4 and J usage is TRBJ2-2, with no clear D. CDR3 length: 13 residues. Trimming pared 7 bases from V and 2 bases from J, leaving 8 bases between. Here the CDR3 reads CASKDLNTGELFF. The CDR3 DNA follows: TGTGCCAGCAAAGATTTAAACACCGGGGAGCTGTTTTTT.

About this clonotype itself: As the CDR3 is not closed by the conserved phenylalanine or tryptophan, this likely results from a read error. The chain is built from TRBV18 and TRBJ2-1; D may be TRBD2 (5 bases). Trimming left V 3 bases short and J 0 bases short, with 12 bases between. CDR3 length equals 16 residues. Germline V gene data show CDR1 as KGHSH and CDR2 as LQKENI. The CDR3 DNA sequence: TGTGCCAGCTCACCGGAGAGGGCTAGCTCCTACAATGAGCAGTTCTTA. It yields the protein CASSPERASSYNEQFL.